Presented here are 18 T cell receptor beta chains from one specimen sequenced in a study of shared clonotypes between healthy human individuals. Clones were sequenced by immunoSEQ multiplex PCR, and TCRdb holds only the in-frame ones, with some missing. The sample includes approximately 2.5 million clones, approximately 93% seen only once; the top ten take 0.36%. The sample taken for sequencing was naive CD4+ T cells from PBMCs. The subset here: CD45RA+ positively selected. The receptors come from a man between 18 and 35 years old in good health. Some clones in this sample may be carry-over from other donors' samples.

This rearrangement joins TRBV4-1 to TRBJ1-5; 7 bases line up with TRBD1. Germline CDR1 is MGHRA and CDR2 is YSYEKL. After removal of 2 bases from V and 2 bases from J, the junction contained 3 bases not matched to a gene. CDR3 length: 15 residues. The CDR3 loop reads CASSQRQGGNQPQHF. As DNA, the CDR3 is TGCGCCAGCAGCCAACGACAGGGCGGCAATCAGCCCCAGCATTTT.

The V call is TRBV28, the J call TRBJ2-1, with 9 bases lining up with TRBD2. The CDR3 runs 15 residues. The V gene's germline CDR1 is MDHEN and CDR2 SYDVKM. The V segment lost 6 bases and the J segment 3 bases; nucleotides outside the gene matches: 6. The chain's CDR3 is CASSLAGPFYNEQFF. CDR3 DNA: TGTGCCAGCAGCCTAGCGGGGCCTTTCTACAATGAGCAGTTCTTC.

The chain employs TRBV2 and TRBJ1-5; D remains unclear. The CDR3 has 14 residues. V gave up 3 bases and J gave up 1 base, with 7 bases separating them. CDR1 is SNHLY, CDR2 FYNNEI, per germline. CDR3 amino acids: CASSDKVSNQPQHF. DNA for the CDR3: TGTGCCAGCAGTGACAAGGTCAGCAATCAGCCCCAGCATTTT.

V gene TRBV6-5 combines with J gene TRBJ1-4; TRBD1 agrees at 7 bases. V gave up 6 bases and J gave up 8 bases; unmatched junction bases: 9. Per germline, CDR1 MNHEY and CDR2 SVGAGI. The CDR3 contains 14 residues. CDR3 sequence: CASSSDRDQEKLFF. CDR3 coding DNA: TGTGCCAGCAGCAGTGACAGGGACCAGGAAAAACTGTTTTTT.

V and J are TRBV11-1 and TRBJ2-2, with 8 bases identical to TRBD1. After removal of 6 bases from V and 6 bases from J, the junction contained 12 bases not matched to a gene. The CDR3 runs 16 residues. The germline V gene encodes CDR1 SGHAT and CDR2 FQDESV (reference sequence). The CDR3 sequence is CASRPKGQGAAGELFF. CDR3 bases: TGTGCCAGCAGGCCTAAGGGGCAGGGGGCCGCCGGGGAGCTGTTTTTT.

The V and J genes are TRBV2 and TRBJ2-7, with D unclear. V lost 1 base and J lost 6, with 7 bases in between. Germline V gene sequence: CDR1 SNHLY, CDR2 FYNNEI. This CDR3 region has 12 residues. The CDR3 bases are TGTGCCAGCAGTGAAGGGCAGTTCGAGCAGTACTTC. Translation gives CASSEGQFEQYF.

The rearrangement joins TRBV4-1 to TRBJ2-7; D is perhaps TRBD2 (5 bases). With 4 bases removed from V and 3 bases from J, the gap between germline ends came to 13 bases. Germline assignment: CDR1 MGHRA and CDR2 YSYEKL. The CDR3 consists of 14 residues. CDR3 loop: CASSPSGYSYEQYF. CDR3 coding DNA: TGCGCCAGCAGCCCAAGCGGCTACAGCTACGAGCAGTACTTC.

V usage is TRBV5-1 and J usage is TRBJ2-7; 9 bases map to TRBD2. In germline, CDR1 is SGHRS, CDR2 YFSETQ. V lost 2 bases, J lost 2 bases, and 8 bases stayed unmatched. CDR3 length equals 16 residues. The CDR3 DNA sequence: TGCGCCAGCAGCTTACTAGCGGGTGCCTCCACCTACGAGCAGTACTTC. This codes for CASSLLAGASTYEQYF.

The genes are TRBV2 and TRBJ2-5; 7 nucleotides align to TRBD1. V trimming: 6 bases; J trimming: 5 bases; junction bases outside the gene matches: 6. Germline V gene lookup returns CDR1 SNHLY and CDR2 FYNNEI. This CDR3 contains 13 residues. CDR3 coding DNA: TGTGCCAGCAGGACAGGGACCGGGGAGACCCAGTACTTC. Translation gives CASRTGTGETQYF.

The chain couples TRBV20-1 to TRBJ2-3, with D unclear. Germline CDR1 is DFQATT and CDR2 is SNEGSKA (reference sequence). This CDR3 comprises 11 residues. The V gene lost 6 bases and the J gene lost 2 bases, with 6 bases spanning the gap. CDR3 residues: CSAQTTDTQYF. The CDR3 DNA is TGCAGTGCGCAGACCACAGATACGCAGTATTTT.

V usage is TRBV5-6 and J usage is TRBJ2-3, with D hard to call. This CDR3 is 16 amino acids long. Trimming stripped 4 bases from V and 2 bases from J, with 17 bases between. Germline V gene lookup returns CDR1 SGHDT and CDR2 YYEEEE. CDR3 nucleotide sequence: TGTGCCAGCAGCCGAATGCTCGGTCCCAACACAGATACGCAGTATTTT. Its translation is CASSRMLGPNTDTQYF.

In its sample, this clone was seen once. The chain has TRBV7-7 and TRBJ2-2, with 11 nucleotides matching TRBD2. Germline loops: CDR1 SSHAT, CDR2 FNYEAQ (reference sequence). The CDR3 consists of 16 residues. With 1 base clipped from V and 2 bases from J, the junction kept 0 bases outside the gene matches. Here the CDR3 DNA reads TGTGCCAGCAGCTTAGGACTAGCGGGAAACACCGGGGAGCTGTTTTTT. It yields the protein CASSLGLAGNTGELFF.

V is TRBV29-1 and J is TRBJ1-1, with D unclear. Per the germline V gene, CDR1 is SQVTM and CDR2 is ANQGSEA. The CDR3 spans 13 residues. With 4 bases removed from V and 0 bases from J, the gap between germline ends came to 9 bases. CDR3 sequence (DNA): TGCAGCGTTGTGGCCTCAATGAACACTGAAGCTTTCTTT. This translates into CSVVASMNTEAFF.

The rearrangement links TRBV6-5 to TRBJ2-1; D is ambiguous. Germline lookup yields CDR1 MNHEY and CDR2 SVGAGI. This CDR3 has 13 residues. The ends were cut back, 6 bases at V and 4 bases at J, with 10 bases in the middle. CDR3: CASRNPVYNEQFF. CDR3 DNA sequence: TGTGCCAGCAGGAACCCGGTTTACAATGAGCAGTTCTTC.

The CDR3 loop reads CASSSGDGGPTGELFF. The CDR3 nucleotides read TGCGCCAGCAGCTCGGGGGATGGCGGACCCACCGGGGAGCTGTTTTTT. This chain uses TRBV4-1 with TRBJ2-2; D may be TRBD2 (6 bases). The CDR3 loop spans 16 amino acids. Trimming took off 5 bases at V and 4 bases at J, with 17 bases between the two ends. Germline loops: CDR1 MGHRA, CDR2 YSYEKL.

The gene calls are TRBV28 and TRBJ1-2; no clear D. Germline V lookup: CDR1 MDHEN, CDR2 SYDVKM. V lost 7 bases to trimming and J lost 4 bases, with 10 bases between them. The CDR3 extends over 12 amino acids. The CDR3 reads CASKEGIYGYTF. The CDR3 region has the DNA TGTGCCAGCAAGGAAGGTATCTATGGCTACACCTTC.

The gene calls are TRBV18 and TRBJ2-1, with D uncertain. This CDR3 region has 15 residues. With 5 bases removed from V and 2 bases from J, the gap between germline ends came to 13 bases. Germline V gene data show CDR1 as KGHSH and CDR2 as LQKENI. CDR3 residues: CASSDEQSTYNEQFF. In DNA form, the CDR3 reads TGTGCCAGCTCAGACGAACAGAGCACCTACAATGAGCAGTTCTTC.

The chain employs TRBV28 and TRBJ1-4; D is perhaps TRBD1 (6 bases). Trimming left V 5 bases short and J 1 base short, with 11 bases between. The CDR3 totals 15 residues. Germline V lookup: CDR1 MDHEN, CDR2 SYDVKM. The DNA for the CDR3 is TGTGCCAGCAGTACGCCGGACAGAACTAATGAAAAACTGTTTTTT. Its protein product is CASSTPDRTNEKLFF. The full variable domain, with the rest looked up from reference TRBV28 and TRBJ1-4, is DVKVTQSSRYLVKRTGEKVFLECVQDMDHENMFWYRQDPGLGLRLIYFSYDVKMKEKGDIPEGYSVSREKKERFSLILESASTNQTSMYLCASSTPDRTNEKLFFGSGTQLSVL.